This T cell receptor (beta chain) appears in the sequencing data of a study of Graves' ophthalmopathy and Graves' hyperthyroidism. Study-wide context: Before any treatment was given, at initial diagnosis, peripheral blood was collected. The study's findings and limits: Predictions made by the model for ophthalmopathy progression reached under 71% sensitivity and around 72% specificity.

On this clonotype itself: Its antigen is not identified.

Germline V gene data show CDR1 as MNHNS and CDR2 as SASEGT. This CDR3 spans 14 amino acids. The V gene lost 6 bases and the J gene lost 5 bases, with 13 bases spanning the gap. The study amplified TCR beta CDR3 regions using RNA transcripts. The workflow started with a first-round RT-PCR run with HTBI primers and then moved on to a second-round multiplex PCR. MiXCR, run by TCRdb on the multiplex PCR reads, gives a single entry per CDR3 protein. Of about 740,000 distinct CDR3 sequences in the sample, 35% to 50% are singletons; the top ten hold 44%. Enrollment excluded any patients with other autoimmune diseases, uncontrolled infections, pregnancy or lactation. Diagnosis relied on clinical symptoms, serum thyroxine, TRAb, thyroid ultrasound and orbital computed tomography.

The receptor's source is an adult man with Graves' ophthalmopathy. Sequencing was performed on peripheral blood. This sequence joins TRBV6-1 and TRBJ2-2, with D possibly TRBD1 on 6 matching bases. CDR3 coding DNA: TGTGCCAGCAGAGCAAACAGGGATACCGGGGAGCTGTTTTTT. This translates into CASRANRDTGELFF.